The source of this T cell receptor (beta chain) is a study of T-cell memory formation after mild COVID-19. Across the whole study: The TCR clusters were mostly specific to one donor. Study results and limitations: Of the contracting clones, CD4+ ones lay mainly in CM and EM, and CD8+ ones in EMRA. Contracting clones from day 15 to 85 had balanced CD4/CD8; later expanders favoured CD4+. Some clones that responded turned up in pre-infection memory, which suggests that cross-reactive memory joined in.

TCRdb reprocessed the 5' RACE reads with MiXCR, giving one entry per CDR3 protein. The sample contains tens of thousands of distinct CDR3 sequences, 6% to 9.5% of which appear only once. This clonotype has a handful of counts. Its antigen remains unknown. Sequences were obtained from PBMCs or a T cell subset sorted from them (not recorded which). This receptor was taken from a man between 18 and 29 years old who had mild COVID-19 (a few samples of this study predate the infection). Cell type and time point are not known.

The CDR3 DNA sequence: TGTGCCAGCAGCTTAGAACCGAGTGGGGGCTATGGCTACACCTTC. Amino acid sequence: CASSLEPSGGYGYTF. J is TRBJ1-2 and V is TRBV7-2; tentatively, D is TRBD1 (5 bases). CDR1 and CDR2 from the germline V gene are SGHTA and FQGNSA. The CDR3 runs to 15 residues. Trimming shortened V by 1 base and J by 4 bases, and 13 bases separated the two germline ends.